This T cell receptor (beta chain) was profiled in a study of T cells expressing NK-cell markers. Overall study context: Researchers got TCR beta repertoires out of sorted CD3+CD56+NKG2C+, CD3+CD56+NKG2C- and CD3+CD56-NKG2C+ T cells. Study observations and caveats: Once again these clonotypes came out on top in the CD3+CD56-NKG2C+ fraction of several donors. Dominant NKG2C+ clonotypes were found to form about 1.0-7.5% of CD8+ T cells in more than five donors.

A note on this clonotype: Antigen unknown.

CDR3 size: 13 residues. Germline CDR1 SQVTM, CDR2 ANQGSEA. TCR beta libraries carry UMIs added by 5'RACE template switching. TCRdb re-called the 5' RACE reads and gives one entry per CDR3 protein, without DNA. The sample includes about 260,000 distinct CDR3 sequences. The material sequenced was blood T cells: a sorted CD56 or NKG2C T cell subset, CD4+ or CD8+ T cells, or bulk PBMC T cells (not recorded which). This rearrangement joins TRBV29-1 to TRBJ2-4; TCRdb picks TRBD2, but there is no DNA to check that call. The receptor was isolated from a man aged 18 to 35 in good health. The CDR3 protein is CSVLRLVDNIQYF.